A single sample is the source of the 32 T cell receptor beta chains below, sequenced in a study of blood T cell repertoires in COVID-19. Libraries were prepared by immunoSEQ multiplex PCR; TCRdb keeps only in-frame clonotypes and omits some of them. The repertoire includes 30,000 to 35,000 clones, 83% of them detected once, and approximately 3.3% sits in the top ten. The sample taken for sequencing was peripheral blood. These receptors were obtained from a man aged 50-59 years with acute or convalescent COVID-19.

CDR3 nucleotide sequence: TGCGCCAGCAGCTTGGAGGGACAGGGTAACACCGGGGAGCTGTTTTTT. Translation gives CASSLEGQGNTGELFF. The chain is built from TRBV5-1 and TRBJ2-2; 9 bases map to TRBD1. V shed 0 bases, J shed 2 bases, and the junction held 2 bases outside the gene matches. CDR1 SGHRS and CDR2 YFSETQ come from the germline V gene. CDR3 length equals 16 residues.

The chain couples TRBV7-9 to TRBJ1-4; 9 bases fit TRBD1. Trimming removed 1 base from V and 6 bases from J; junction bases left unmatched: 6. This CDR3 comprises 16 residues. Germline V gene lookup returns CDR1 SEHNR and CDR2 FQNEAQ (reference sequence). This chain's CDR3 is CASSLGHRGRDEKLFF. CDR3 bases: TGTGCCAGCAGCTTAGGCCACAGGGGGCGTGATGAAAAACTGTTTTTT.

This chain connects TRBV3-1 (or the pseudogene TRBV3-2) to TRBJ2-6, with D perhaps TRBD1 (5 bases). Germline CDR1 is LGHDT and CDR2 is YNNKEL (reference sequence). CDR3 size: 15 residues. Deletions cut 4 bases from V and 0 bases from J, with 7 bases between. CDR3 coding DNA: TGTGCCAGCAGCCGCGACAGCTCTGGGGCCAACGTCCTGACTTTC. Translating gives CASSRDSSGANVLTF.

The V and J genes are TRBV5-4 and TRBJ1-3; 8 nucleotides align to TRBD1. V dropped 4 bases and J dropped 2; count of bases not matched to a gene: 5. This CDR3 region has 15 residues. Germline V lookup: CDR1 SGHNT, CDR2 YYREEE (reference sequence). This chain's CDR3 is CASSEDRGPGNTIYF. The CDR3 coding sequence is TGTGCCAGCAGCGAAGACAGGGGCCCTGGAAACACCATATATTTT.

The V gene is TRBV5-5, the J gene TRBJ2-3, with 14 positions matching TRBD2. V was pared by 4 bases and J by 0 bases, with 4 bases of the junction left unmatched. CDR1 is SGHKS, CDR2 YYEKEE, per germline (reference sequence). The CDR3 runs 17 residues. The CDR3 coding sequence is TGTGCCAGCAGCCGGACTAGCGGGGGGAGTAGCACAGATACGCAGTATTTT. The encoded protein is CASSRTSGGSSTDTQYF.

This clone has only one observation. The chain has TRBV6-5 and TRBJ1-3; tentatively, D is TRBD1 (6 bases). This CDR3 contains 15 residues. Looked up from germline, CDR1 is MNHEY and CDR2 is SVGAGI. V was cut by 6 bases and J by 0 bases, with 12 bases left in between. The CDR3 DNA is TGTGCCAGCAGCCGACAGGCCTTCTCTGGAAACACCATATATTTT. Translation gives CASSRQAFSGNTIYF.

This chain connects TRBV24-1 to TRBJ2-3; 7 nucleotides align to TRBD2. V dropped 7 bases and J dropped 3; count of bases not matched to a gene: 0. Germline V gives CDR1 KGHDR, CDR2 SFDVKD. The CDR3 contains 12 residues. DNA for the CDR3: TGTGCCACCAGCGGGGGGACAGATACGCAGTATTTT. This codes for CATSGGTDTQYF.

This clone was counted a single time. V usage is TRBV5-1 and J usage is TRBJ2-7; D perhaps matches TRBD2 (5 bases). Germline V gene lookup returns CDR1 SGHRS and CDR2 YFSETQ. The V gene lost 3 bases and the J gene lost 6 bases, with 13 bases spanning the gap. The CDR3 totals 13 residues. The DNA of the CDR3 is TGCGCCAGCAGCTCCCGGGCGAGCGGCGAGCAGTACTTC. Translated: CASSSRASGEQYF.

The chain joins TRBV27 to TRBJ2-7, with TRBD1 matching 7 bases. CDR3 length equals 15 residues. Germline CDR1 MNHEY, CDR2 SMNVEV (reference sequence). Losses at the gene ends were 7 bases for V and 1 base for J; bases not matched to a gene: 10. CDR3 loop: CASTGRKGASYEQYF. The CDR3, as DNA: TGTGCCAGCACCGGGCGGAAGGGGGCATCCTACGAGCAGTACTTC.

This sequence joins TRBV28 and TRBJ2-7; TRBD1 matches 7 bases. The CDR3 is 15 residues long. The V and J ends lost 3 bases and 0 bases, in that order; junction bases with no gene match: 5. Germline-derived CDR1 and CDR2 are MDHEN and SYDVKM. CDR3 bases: TGTGCCAGCAGTTTGGGCAGGGGGTTCTCCTACGAGCAGTACTTC. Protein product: CASSLGRGFSYEQYF. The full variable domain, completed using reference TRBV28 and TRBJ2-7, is DVKVTQSSRYLVKRTGEKVFLECVQDMDHENMFWYRQDPGLGLRLIYFSYDVKMKEKGDIPEGYSVSREKKERFSLILESASTNQTSMYLCASSLGRGFSYEQYFGPGTRLTVT.

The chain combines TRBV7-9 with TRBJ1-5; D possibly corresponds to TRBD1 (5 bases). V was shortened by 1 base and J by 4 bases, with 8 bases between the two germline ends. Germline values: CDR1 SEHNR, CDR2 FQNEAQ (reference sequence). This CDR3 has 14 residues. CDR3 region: CASSLGQGNQPQHF. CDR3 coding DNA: TGTGCCAGCAGCTTAGGTCAGGGTAATCAGCCCCAGCATTTT. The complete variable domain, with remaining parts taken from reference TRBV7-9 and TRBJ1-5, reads DTGVSQNPRHKITKRGQNVTFRCDPISEHNRLYWYRQTLGQGPEFLTYFQNEAQLEKSRLLSDRFSAERPKGSFSTLEIQRTEQGDSAMYLCASSLGQGNQPQHFGDGTRLSIL.

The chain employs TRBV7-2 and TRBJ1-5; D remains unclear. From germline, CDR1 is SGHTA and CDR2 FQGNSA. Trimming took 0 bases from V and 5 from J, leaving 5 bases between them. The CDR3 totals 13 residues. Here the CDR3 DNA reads TGTGCCAGCAGCTTAGCCCCGGATCAGCCCCAGCATTTT. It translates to CASSLAPDQPQHF.

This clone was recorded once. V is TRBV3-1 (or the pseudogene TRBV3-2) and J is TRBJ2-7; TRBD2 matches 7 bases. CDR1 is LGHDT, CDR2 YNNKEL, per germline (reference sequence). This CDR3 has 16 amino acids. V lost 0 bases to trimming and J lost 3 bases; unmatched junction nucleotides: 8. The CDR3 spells CASSQDLGLADYEQYF. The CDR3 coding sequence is TGTGCCAGCAGCCAAGATCTCGGCCTAGCGGACTACGAGCAGTACTTC.

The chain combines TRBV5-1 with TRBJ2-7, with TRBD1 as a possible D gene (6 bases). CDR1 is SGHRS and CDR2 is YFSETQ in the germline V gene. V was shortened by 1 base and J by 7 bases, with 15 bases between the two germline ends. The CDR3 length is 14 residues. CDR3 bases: TGCGCCAGCAGCTTGCCCCGGACAGAGACGGAGCAGTACTTC. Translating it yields CASSLPRTETEQYF.

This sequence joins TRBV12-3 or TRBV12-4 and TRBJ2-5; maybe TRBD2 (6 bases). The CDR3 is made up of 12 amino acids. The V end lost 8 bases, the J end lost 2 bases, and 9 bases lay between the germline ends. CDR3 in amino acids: CASSGLQETQYF. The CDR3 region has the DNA TGTGCCAGCTCGGGACTTCAAGAGACCCAGTACTTC.

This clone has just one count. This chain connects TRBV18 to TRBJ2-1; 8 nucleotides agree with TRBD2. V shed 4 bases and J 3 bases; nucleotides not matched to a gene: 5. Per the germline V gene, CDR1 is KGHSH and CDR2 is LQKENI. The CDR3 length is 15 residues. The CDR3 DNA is TGTGCCAGCTCACAATGGACTAGCAACTACAATGAGCAGTTCTTC. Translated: CASSQWTSNYNEQFF. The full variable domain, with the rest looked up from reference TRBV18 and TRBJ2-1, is NAGVMQNPRHLVRRRGQEARLRCSPMKGHSHVYWYRQLPEEGLKFMVYLQKENIIDESGMPKERFSAEFPKEGPSILRIQQVVRGDSAAYFCASSQWTSNYNEQFFGPGTRLTVL.

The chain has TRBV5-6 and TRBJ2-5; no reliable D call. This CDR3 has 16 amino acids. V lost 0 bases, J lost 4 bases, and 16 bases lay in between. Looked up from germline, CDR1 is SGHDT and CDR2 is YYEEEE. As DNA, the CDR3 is TGTGCCAGCAGCTTGGTTGGCAGGTTTAAAGGAGAGACCCAGTACTTC. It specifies CASSLVGRFKGETQYF.

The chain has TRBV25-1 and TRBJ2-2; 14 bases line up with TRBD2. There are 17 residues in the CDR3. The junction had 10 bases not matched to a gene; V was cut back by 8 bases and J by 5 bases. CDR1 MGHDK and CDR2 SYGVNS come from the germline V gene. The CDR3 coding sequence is TGTGCCAGCCTGGGGCTGACTAGCGGGGGGGCGACCGGGGAGCTGTTTTTT. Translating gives CASLGLTSGGATGELFF.

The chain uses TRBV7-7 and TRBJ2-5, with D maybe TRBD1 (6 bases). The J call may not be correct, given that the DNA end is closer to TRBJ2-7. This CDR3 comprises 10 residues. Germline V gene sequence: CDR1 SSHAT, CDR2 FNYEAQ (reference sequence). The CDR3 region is CAYRENEQYF. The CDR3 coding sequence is TGTGCCTACAGGGAGAACGAGCAGTACTTC.

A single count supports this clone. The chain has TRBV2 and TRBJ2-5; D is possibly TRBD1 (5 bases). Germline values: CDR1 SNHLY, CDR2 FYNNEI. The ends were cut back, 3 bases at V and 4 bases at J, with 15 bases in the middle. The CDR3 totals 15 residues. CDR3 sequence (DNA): TGTGCCAGCAGTGATTTAGGGGCCGCCGGAGAGACCCAGTACTTC. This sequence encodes CASSDLGAAGETQYF.

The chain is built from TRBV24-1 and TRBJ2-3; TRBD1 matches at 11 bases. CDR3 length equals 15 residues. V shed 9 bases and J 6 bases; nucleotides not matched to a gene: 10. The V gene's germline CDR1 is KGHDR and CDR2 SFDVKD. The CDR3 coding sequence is TGTGCCACCGCACTGGGACAGGGGGATTTGGATACGCAGTATTTT. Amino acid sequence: CATALGQGDLDTQYF.

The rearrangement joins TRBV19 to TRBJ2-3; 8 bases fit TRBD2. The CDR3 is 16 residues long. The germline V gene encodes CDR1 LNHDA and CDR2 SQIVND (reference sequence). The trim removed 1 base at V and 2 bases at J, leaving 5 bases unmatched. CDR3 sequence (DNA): TGTGCCAGTAGTATAGTTGAACTAGCGGACACAGATACGCAGTATTTT. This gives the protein CASSIVELADTDTQYF.

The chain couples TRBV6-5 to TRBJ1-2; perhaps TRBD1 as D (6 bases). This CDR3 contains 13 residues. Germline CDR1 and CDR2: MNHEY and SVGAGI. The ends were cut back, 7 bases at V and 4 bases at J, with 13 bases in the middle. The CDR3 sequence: CASTRRGGYGYTF. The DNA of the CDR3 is TGTGCCAGCACCAGGAGGGGGGGCTATGGCTACACCTTC.

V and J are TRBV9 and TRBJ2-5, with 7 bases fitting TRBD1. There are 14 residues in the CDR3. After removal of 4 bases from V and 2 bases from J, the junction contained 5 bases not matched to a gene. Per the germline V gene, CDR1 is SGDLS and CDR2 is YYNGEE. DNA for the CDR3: TGTGCCAGCAGCACTCCGGGACAGCAAGAGACCCAGTACTTC. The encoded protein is CASSTPGQQETQYF.

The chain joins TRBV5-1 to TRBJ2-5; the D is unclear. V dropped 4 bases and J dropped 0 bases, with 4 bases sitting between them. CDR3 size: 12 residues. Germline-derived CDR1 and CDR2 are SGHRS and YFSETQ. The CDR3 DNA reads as TGCGCCAGCAGCCCGTACCAAGAGACCCAGTACTTC. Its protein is CASSPYQETQYF. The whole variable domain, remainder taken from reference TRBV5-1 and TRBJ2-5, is KAGVTQTPRYLIKTRGQQVTLSCSPISGHRSVSWYQQTPGQGLQFLFEYFSETQRNKGNFPGRFSGRQFSNSRSEMNVSTLELGDSALYLCASSPYQETQYFGPGTRLLVL.

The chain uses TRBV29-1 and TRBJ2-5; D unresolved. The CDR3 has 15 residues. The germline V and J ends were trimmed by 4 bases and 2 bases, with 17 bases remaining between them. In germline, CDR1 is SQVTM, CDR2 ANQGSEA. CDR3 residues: CSVVFPEQDQETQYF. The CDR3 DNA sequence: TGCAGCGTTGTGTTCCCAGAACAAGATCAAGAGACCCAGTACTTC.

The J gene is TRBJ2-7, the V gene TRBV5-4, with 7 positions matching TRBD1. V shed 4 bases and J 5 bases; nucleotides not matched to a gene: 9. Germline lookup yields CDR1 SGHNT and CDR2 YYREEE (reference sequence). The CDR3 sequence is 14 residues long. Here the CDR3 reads CASSVTGARHEQYF. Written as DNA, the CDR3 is TGTGCCAGCAGCGTCACAGGGGCGCGGCACGAGCAGTACTTC.

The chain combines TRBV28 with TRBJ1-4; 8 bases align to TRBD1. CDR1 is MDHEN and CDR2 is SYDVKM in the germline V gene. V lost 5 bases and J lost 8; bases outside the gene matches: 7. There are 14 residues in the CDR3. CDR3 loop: CASSVRGLREKLFF. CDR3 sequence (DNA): TGTGCCAGCAGTGTCAGGGGGCTGAGGGAAAAACTGTTTTTT.

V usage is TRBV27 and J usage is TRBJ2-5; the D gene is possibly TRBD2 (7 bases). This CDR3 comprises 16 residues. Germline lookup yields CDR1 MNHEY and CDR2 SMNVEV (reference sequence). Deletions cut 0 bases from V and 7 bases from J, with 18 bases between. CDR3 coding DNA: TGTGCCAGCAGTTTATCGGGGGCGGGAGAGTTTCTGACCCAGTACTTC. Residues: CASSLSGAGEFLTQYF.

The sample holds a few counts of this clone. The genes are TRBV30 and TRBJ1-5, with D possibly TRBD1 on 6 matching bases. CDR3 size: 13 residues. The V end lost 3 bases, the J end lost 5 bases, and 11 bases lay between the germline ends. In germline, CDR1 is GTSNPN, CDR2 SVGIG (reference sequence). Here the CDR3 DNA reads TGTGCCTGGAGCCGACAGGCTTATCAGCCCCAGCATTTT. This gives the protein CAWSRQAYQPQHF.

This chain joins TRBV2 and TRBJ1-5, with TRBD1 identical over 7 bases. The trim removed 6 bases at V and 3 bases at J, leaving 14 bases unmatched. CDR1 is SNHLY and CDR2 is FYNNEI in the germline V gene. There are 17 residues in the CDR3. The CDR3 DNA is TGTGCCAGCAGCTACCTCCGGGACAGACATTACAATCAGCCCCAGCATTTT. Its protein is CASSYLRDRHYNQPQHF.

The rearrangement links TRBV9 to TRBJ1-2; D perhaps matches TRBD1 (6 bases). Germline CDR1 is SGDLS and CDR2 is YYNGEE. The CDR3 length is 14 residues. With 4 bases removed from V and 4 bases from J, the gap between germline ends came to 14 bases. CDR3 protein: CASSPQGAVYGYTF. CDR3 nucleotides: TGTGCCAGCAGCCCACAGGGTGCCGTCTATGGCTACACCTTC.